The 14 T cell receptor beta chains given below trace back to one sample, sequenced in a study of neoadjuvant anti-PD-1 for oral cavity cancer. Clones were sequenced by immunoSEQ multiplex PCR, and TCRdb holds only the in-frame ones, with some missing. Found here are tens of thousands of clones, 35% to 40% of them singletons; the top ten hold roughly 15%. As to time point: after neoadjuvant nivolumab, at surgical resection. The specimen comprised tumor tissue, sampled after nivolumab (anti-PD-1) treatment. The origin of the receptors is a person aged 40 to 85 with oral cavity squamous cell carcinoma.

In this sample, this clone turned up once. The chain is built from TRBV29-1 and TRBJ2-7; TRBD1 is a possible D gene (5 bases). Trimming removed 4 bases from V and 3 bases from J, with 13 bases in between. Germline V gene data show CDR1 as SQVTM and CDR2 as ANQGSEA. This CDR3 is built from 13 residues. The DNA of the CDR3 is TGCAGCGTTGTAAGGACAACTAACTACGAGCAGTACTTC. This codes for CSVVRTTNYEQYF.

The chain links TRBV18 to TRBJ2-1; 8 bases fit TRBD1. V gave up 6 bases and J gave up 9 bases; unmatched junction bases: 7. The germline gives CDR1 KGHSH, CDR2 LQKENI. The CDR3 is 13 amino acids. Here the CDR3 DNA reads TGTGCCAGCTCTCCCGGACAGGGCGGTGAGCAGTTCTTC. Amino acid sequence: CASSPGQGGEQFF.

This clone occurred once. This chain uses TRBV11-2 with TRBJ2-3; TRBD1 matches 9 bases. Germline V gives CDR1 SGHAT, CDR2 FQNNGV. The CDR3 length is 14 residues. V shed 5 bases and J 2 bases; nucleotides not matched to a gene: 2. CDR3 protein: CASSRDRVTDTQYF. DNA for the CDR3: TGTGCCAGCAGCCGGGACAGGGTCACAGATACGCAGTATTTT. The complete variable domain, with remaining parts taken from reference TRBV11-2 and TRBJ2-3, reads EAGVAQSPRYKIIEKRQSVAFWCNPISGHATLYWYQQILGQGPKLLIQFQNNGVVDDSQLPKDRFSAERLKGVDSTLKIQPAKLEDSAVYLCASSRDRVTDTQYFGPGTRLTVL.

This chain connects TRBV7-3 to TRBJ2-1; no clear D. Between the trimmed V and J ends, which lost 3 bases and 1 base, there was a span of 10 bases. In germline, CDR1 is SGHTA, CDR2 FQGTGA. The CDR3 length is 15 residues. Here the CDR3 reads CASSFDDRSYNEQFF. As DNA, the CDR3 is TGTGCCAGCAGCTTTGACGATCGGTCCTACAATGAGCAGTTCTTC.

V usage is TRBV2 and J usage is TRBJ2-7; D may be TRBD1 (6 bases). CDR1 is SNHLY, CDR2 FYNNEI, per germline. This CDR3 comprises 14 residues. The V and J ends lost 6 bases and 0 bases respectively, with 12 bases between them. CDR3 in DNA: TGTGCCAGCAGGGGGACACAGAACTCCTACGAGCAGTACTTC. It yields the protein CASRGTQNSYEQYF. The variable domain in full, with the rest retrieved from reference TRBV2 and TRBJ2-7, is EPEVTQTPSHQVTQMGQEVILRCVPISNHLYFYWYRQILGQKVEFLVSFYNNEISEKSEIFDDQFSVERPDGSNFTLKIRSTKLEDSAMYFCASRGTQNSYEQYFGPGTRLTVT.

The chain employs TRBV27 and TRBJ2-7; D is possibly TRBD1 or TRBD2 (5 bases each). This CDR3 has 13 amino acids. Germline-derived CDR1 and CDR2 are MNHEY and SMNVEV (reference sequence). Trimming cost V 6 bases and J 1 base, with 10 bases left between them. The CDR3 spells CASRGDGSYEQYF. DNA for the CDR3: TGTGCCAGCAGGGGGGACGGATCCTACGAGCAGTACTTC.

This chain joins TRBV9 and TRBJ1-5; 8 bases match TRBD1. The germline V gene encodes CDR1 SGDLS and CDR2 YYNGEE. V gave up 4 bases and J gave up 7 bases; unmatched junction bases: 7. The length of the CDR3 is 14 residues. The DNA of the CDR3 is TGTGCCAGCAGCTTAGGACAGGGAGGACAGCCCCAGCATTTT. Protein product: CASSLGQGGQPQHF.

This clone has a handful of counts. This chain links TRBV19 with TRBJ1-5; TRBD1 might be the D (5 bases). Germline CDR1 LNHDA, CDR2 SQIVND (reference sequence). V was cut by 1 base and J by 7 bases, with 11 bases left in between. The CDR3 covers 14 residues. CDR3 amino acids: CASSIGGAEQPQHF. The CDR3 region has the DNA TGTGCCAGTAGTATAGGGGGCGCCGAACAGCCCCAGCATTTT.

This clone occurred a few times. A junction boundary mismatches the germline segment, possibly from a read error. The V and J genes are TRBV2 and TRBJ2-7; D uncertain. CDR3 length equals 11 residues. Germline loops: CDR1 SNHLY, CDR2 FYNNEI. The CDR3 nucleotides are TGTGCCAGCAGTGAAGCGTACGCGCAGTACTTC. Amino acids: CASSEAYAQYF.

V is TRBV5-5 and J is TRBJ2-3, with 8 bases lining up with TRBD1. This CDR3 has 14 amino acids. Trimming took 4 bases from V and 4 from J; bases not matched to a gene: 5. Germline CDR1 and CDR2: SGHKS and YYEKEE (reference sequence). CDR3 sequence: CASSQEQGADTQYF. The CDR3 DNA sequence: TGTGCCAGCAGCCAAGAACAGGGGGCAGATACGCAGTATTTT.

The rearrangement links TRBV15 to TRBJ1-3; the D is unclear. The V end was cut by 1 base, the J end by 3 bases, with 13 bases between. CDR1 LNHNV and CDR2 YYDKDF come from the germline V gene (reference sequence). This CDR3 comprises 16 residues. The CDR3 region is CATSRVGGFGGNTIYF. CDR3 in DNA: TGTGCCACCAGCAGAGTTGGAGGCTTCGGTGGAAACACCATATATTTT. Full variable domain (remainder filled in from reference TRBV15 and TRBJ1-3): DAMVIQNPRYQVTQFGKPVTLSCSQTLNHNVMYWYQQKSSQAPKLLFHYYDKDFNNEADTPDNFQSRRPNTSFCFLDIRSPGLGDTAMYLCATSRVGGFGGNTIYFGEGSWLTVV.

V and J are TRBV28 and TRBJ2-2; TRBD2 matches 7 bases. The CDR3 totals 19 residues. Germline loops: CDR1 MDHEN, CDR2 SYDVKM. J was trimmed by 5 bases and V by 5 bases; bases with no gene match: 20. The CDR3 region is CASSPSRGLLGGSTGELFF. For the CDR3, the DNA is TGTGCCAGCAGTCCAAGCCGAGGGCTCCTGGGCGGGAGTACCGGGGAGCTGTTTTTT. The variable domain in full, completed from reference TRBV28 and TRBJ2-2, reads DVKVTQSSRYLVKRTGEKVFLECVQDMDHENMFWYRQDPGLGLRLIYFSYDVKMKEKGDIPEGYSVSREKKERFSLILESASTNQTSMYLCASSPSRGLLGGSTGELFFGEGSRLTVL.

The CDR3 DNA is TGCGCCAGCAAGGGTCGGCAGGGACAGTTCTTC. This encodes CASKGRQGQFF. The J gene is TRBJ2-1, the V gene TRBV5-1, with TRBD1 as a possible D gene (5 bases). V lost 6 bases, J lost 13 bases, and 14 bases lay in between. The CDR3 is 11 amino acids. Germline V gene lookup returns CDR1 SGHRS and CDR2 YFSETQ.

This clone turned up a few times. The V and J genes are TRBV7-6 and TRBJ2-1; 8 nucleotides match TRBD2. The CDR3 extends over 16 amino acids. The germline gives CDR1 SGHVS, CDR2 FNYEAQ. V dropped 5 bases and J dropped 3; count of bases not matched to a gene: 9. CDR3 region: CASSPTGLVVYNEQFF. The CDR3 bases are TGTGCCAGCAGCCCGACGGGACTAGTGGTCTACAATGAGCAGTTCTTC.